This T cell receptor (beta chain) comes out of a study of T cells after posttransplantation cyclophosphamide. Control samples came 1 year after myeloablative marrow transplants with methotrexate plus calcineurin inhibitor. General study findings and limits: Donor CD8+ memory clones often dominated recipient blood repertoires at later times. Recipient CMV seropositivity and CMV reactivation strongly tracked TRB clonality. TRB overlap between skin or GI tissue T cells and blood was limited.

Data came from immunoSEQ multiplex PCR; TCRdb stores just in-frame clones and leaves some out. Here the sample spans roughly 24,000 clones, 80% to 90% being singletons. In regard to this clone: Its target is unknown. An end of the junction differs from the germline gene, which may be a read error.

Germline CDR1 is SSHAT and CDR2 is FNYEAQ (reference sequence). The CDR3 runs to 13 residues. The TCR was taken from a female patient aged 50 to 65 who received an allogeneic stem cell transplant from an unrelated donor, was CMV-positive, and had chronic GVHD only. A subset of T cells may come from the graft donor. This specimen was PBMCs, taken after an allogeneic stem cell transplant with a calcineurin inhibitor and methotrexate. This rearrangement joins TRBV7-7 to TRBJ2-7; possibly TRBD1 for D (5 bases). The DNA for the CDR3 is TGTGCTAGCAGCTTAGGATGGGGCGACGAGCAGTACTTC. Residues: CASSLGWGDEQYF.